This passage covers 13 T cell receptor beta chains from one sample sequenced in a study of OX40 agonist ivuxolimab in advanced cancers. Data came from immunoSEQ multiplex PCR; TCRdb stores just in-frame clones and leaves some out. The sample lists about 77,000 clones, roughly 86% seen once, with around 2.5% in the top ten. Source: CD4+ or CD8+ T cells sorted from blood, taken in a trial of the OX40 agonist ivuxolimab. All receptors derive from an adult with an advanced solid tumor such as melanoma, head and neck, liver or kidney cancer.

CDR3 protein: CASSRSRVTYEQYF. CDR3 nucleotides: TGTGCCAGCAGCCGATCCCGGGTTACCTACGAGCAGTACTTC. The V and J genes are TRBV6-5 and TRBJ2-7; no definite D call. The CDR3 consists of 14 residues. CDR1 MNHEY and CDR2 SVGAGI come from the germline V gene. V gave up 6 bases and J gave up 2 bases, with 14 bases separating them.

V is TRBV2 and J is TRBJ2-1; D unclear. The CDR3 is 14 amino acids. Germline V CDR1 and CDR2: SNHLY, FYNNEI. The V end was cut by 6 bases, the J end by 5 bases, with 14 bases between. CDR3 nucleotides: TGTGCCAGCAGCCCGGATCTGTACGACAATGAGCAGTTCTTC. This gives the protein CASSPDLYDNEQFF.

CDR3 in amino acids: CASSPGPNTEAFF. The DNA for the CDR3 is TGTGCCAGCAGCCCTGGACCGAACACTGAAGCTTTCTTT. This chain links TRBV7-9 with TRBJ1-1; D ambiguous. The CDR3 is made up of 13 amino acids. V lost 5 bases, J lost 1 base, and 8 bases lay in between. Germline CDR1 is SEHNR and CDR2 is FQNEAQ (reference sequence).

The CDR3 spells CASSLARGDIQYF. The CDR3 DNA is TGTGCCAGCAGCTTAGCACGGGGGGACATTCAGTACTTC. The chain employs TRBV7-9 and TRBJ2-4; TRBD2 aligns across 7 bases. The CDR3 contains 13 residues. Germline CDR1 reads SEHNR; CDR2 reads FQNEAQ (reference sequence). V shed 0 bases, J shed 8 bases, and the junction held 1 base outside the gene matches. The full variable domain, completed using reference TRBV7-9 and TRBJ2-4, is DTGVSQNPRHKITKRGQNVTFRCDPISEHNRLYWYRQTLGQGPEFLTYFQNEAQLEKSRLLSDRFSAERPKGSFSTLEIQRTEQGDSAMYLCASSLARGDIQYFGAGTRLSVL.

The J gene is TRBJ1-4, the V gene TRBV28; unclear D gene. This CDR3 has 13 amino acids. Germline values: CDR1 MDHEN, CDR2 SYDVKM. V dropped 8 bases and J dropped 4 bases, with 11 bases sitting between them. The CDR3 is CASYTRYNEKLFF. For the CDR3, the DNA is TGTGCCAGCTACACGCGTTATAATGAAAAACTGTTTTTT.

The rearrangement links TRBV2 to TRBJ1-5; D is uncertain. Trimming removed 2 bases at V and 7 bases at J, with 12 bases between. The CDR3 extends over 14 amino acids. Germline V gene lookup returns CDR1 SNHLY and CDR2 FYNNEI. The CDR3 coding sequence is TGTGCCAGCAGTGAAAGGTTACAGCCACAGCCCCAGCATTTT. Its protein is CASSERLQPQPQHF.

The table lists this clone with a count of one. This sequence joins TRBV13 and TRBJ2-7, with 10 bases lining up with TRBD2. V shed 5 bases and J 2 bases; nucleotides not matched to a gene: 6. Germline assignment: CDR1 PRHDT and CDR2 FYEKMQ (reference sequence). The CDR3 has 15 residues. The CDR3, as DNA: TGTGCCAGCAGCAGGGGACTAGCGTGGCCCTACGAGCAGTACTTC. Translating it yields CASSRGLAWPYEQYF.

This clone is a singleton in its sample. The chain couples TRBV5-4 to TRBJ1-3, with 10 positions matching TRBD1. The junction had 4 bases not matched to a gene; V was cut back by 4 bases and J by 6 bases. This CDR3 is 14 amino acids long. Per germline, CDR1 SGHNT and CDR2 YYREEE (reference sequence). Here the CDR3 DNA reads TGTGCCAGCAGCCCCCGACAGGGGGCAAACACCATATATTTT. Its protein product is CASSPRQGANTIYF.

The CDR3 DNA reads TGTGCCAGCTCACCACGGGGAGGGGAGAAGCGGGAGCCCAACGAGCAGTACTTC. Protein product: CASSPRGGEKREPNEQYF. The chain combines TRBV18 with TRBJ2-7; TRBD2 aligns across 8 bases. CDR3 length: 18 residues. Germline CDR1 and CDR2: KGHSH and LQKENI. After removal of 1 base from V and 5 bases from J, the junction contained 16 bases not matched to a gene.

This chain uses TRBV30 with TRBJ1-4, with TRBD1 as a possible D gene (6 bases). CDR3 length: 15 amino acids. Deletions cut 3 bases from V and 5 bases from J, with 16 bases between. Germline V CDR1 and CDR2: GTSNPN, SVGIG (reference sequence). The chain's CDR3 is CAWRSAGGFNEKLFF. The CDR3 DNA reads TGTGCCTGGAGGTCCGCGGGGGGCTTCAATGAAAAACTGTTTTTT.

This chain joins TRBV6-1 and TRBJ1-2, with 7 bases identical to TRBD1. This CDR3 spans 16 amino acids. In germline, CDR1 is MNHNS, CDR2 SASEGT. J lost 5 bases, V lost 3 bases, and 12 bases had no gene match. The CDR3 sequence: CASSEDPTGAPYGYTF. CDR3 coding DNA: TGTGCCAGCAGTGAGGATCCTACAGGGGCCCCTTATGGCTACACCTTC.

The CDR3: CASSVSGQGRDTQYF. The CDR3 DNA follows: TGTGCCAGCAGCGTCTCCGGACAGGGGCGGGATACGCAGTATTTT. This chain uses TRBV9 with TRBJ2-3; TRBD1 agrees at 9 bases. This CDR3 has 15 amino acids. Unmatched junction bases numbered 7, after V lost 2 bases and J lost 6 bases. Germline V gives CDR1 SGDLS, CDR2 YYNGEE.

CDR3 amino acids: CSVSDRGYGYTF. The CDR3 DNA follows: TGCAGCGTATCGGACAGGGGGTATGGCTACACCTTC. The chain combines TRBV29-1 with TRBJ1-2, with TRBD1 identical over 10 bases. Losses at the gene ends were 6 bases for V and 5 bases for J; bases not matched to a gene: 3. The length of the CDR3 is 12 residues. Germline V gene lookup returns CDR1 SQVTM and CDR2 ANQGSEA.